This T cell receptor beta chain was documented in a study of cytomegalovirus exposure and HLA in healthy donors (dated by TCRdb to about 2017). Regarding the study in general: According to a later analysis, the 120 or so validation repertoires were produced on the same platform as the approximately 620 repertoires of the first cohort. The study aimed to test whether cataloging public T cell receptors could reveal signatures of past pathogen exposure. A separate validation cohort of 100 to 150 different subjects was used in addition to the roughly 640-subject first cohort. The study combined high-throughput TCR immunosequencing, statistical association of individual TCRs with disease status, and machine learning to predict cytomegalovirus infection status. Study-level results and caveats: Three of the identified cytomegalovirus-associated TCR beta chains were confirmed in vitro to be specific for cytomegalovirus antigens. The study gave a list of about 170 TCR beta chains associated with cytomegalovirus. Across donors, most TCR sequences were observed very rarely, whereas some public TCRs were present in many individuals. The classifier was reported to diagnose cytomegalovirus status with high specificity and sensitivity in both the original cohort and the validation cohort. A later analysis lacked HLA typing for the validation cohort, so it scored co-occurrence in that cohort across all 120 or so repertoires. The authors suggested that the approach could potentially be generalized to other disease states and immunological phenotypes. A later analysis found that TCRs clustered in the first cohort also tended to co-occur in the approximately 120 validation repertoires, with more than 90% of cluster scores above 0.

Measured from the cysteine to the phenylalanine, the CDR3 is 16 residues long. Only the CDR3 portion is preserved as DNA: 48 bases, with reading frame beginning at the first base. V is trimmed back by 4 bases and J by 4 bases, and the junction contains 7 bases that no gene match accounts for. Sequences SGHRS (CDR1) and YFSETQ (CDR2) are obtained from the germline V gene. Donors formed part of the validation cohort, which comprised 120 or so subjects and was distinct from the first cohort of 550 to 850 subjects. Concerning this clone: The antigen this receptor binds is unknown. No base quality information exists; no much larger clone differs at one position.

The protocol used for the library was the immunoSEQ multiplex PCR assay. In the authors' own workflow: To diagnose cytomegalovirus status from the catalog of TCR beta chain sequences, a statistical classification framework was built. The source is immuneACCESS, and TCRdb retained only in-frame sequences with V and J called. Part of the clones is not carried over; for the studies checked, unresolved V genes explain less than half of this, and the remainder is unexplained. V, J and clone size are taken as reported in that table, and D and trimming were inferred from the DNA itself. This sample is represented by some 56,000 clones; 90% to 95% of them were singletons. The top ten hold roughly 1.1% of the sample.

The clonotype originates from a man younger than 35 in good health and CMV-seronegative. The sequenced sample was PBMCs. The sequence is built from TRBV5-1 and TRBJ2-3, with 12 bases matching TRBD2. The encoded CDR3 is CASSPLTSGGSDTQYF. The nucleotide sequence is TGCGCCAGCAGCCCCTTGACTAGCGGGGGTTCAGATACGCAGTATTTT.